The T cell receptor beta chain described here comes from a study of blood T cells in healthy people across ages. Study conclusions and caveats: Per million T cells, TCR beta diversity dropped roughly linearly as age increased.

V gave up 5 bases and J gave up 6 bases; unmatched junction bases: 13. Looked up from germline, CDR1 is SGHTA and CDR2 is FQGNSA. CDR3 length: 16 amino acids. Then a second PCR, running roughly 6 to 11 cycles, was carried out with a sample-barcoded 5' primer and a J-beta primer mix. MiXCR, run by TCRdb on the 5' RACE reads, gives a single entry per CDR3 protein. The top ten hold around 12% of the sample, which has around 990,000 distinct CDR3 sequences, under 40% seen once. This clonotype has only a few counts. Its antigen is unidentified. The clonotype comes from a man aged 18 to 29 in good health. The specimen sequenced was blood. The V call is TRBV7-2, the J call TRBJ1-2, with 9 positions matching TRBD1. The CDR3 here is CASSPHSGQGGDGYTF. CDR3 nucleotides: TGTGCCAGCAGCCCACACTCGGGACAGGGAGGAGATGGCTACACCTTC.